The 12 T cell receptor beta chains given below trace back to one sample, sequenced in a study of metastatic and nonmetastatic thyroid tumors. TCRdb reanalyzed the PCR reads via MiXCR. The sample shows some 6,900 clones, less than 35% of them seen only once. The entire patient cohort was treatment-naive prior to thyroid surgery. Sequences were obtained from tumor tissue. The receptors here all came from a female donor with papillary thyroid cancer or a benign thyroid nodule (not recorded which). Some clones in this sample may be carry-over from other donors' samples.

This clone was seen at least ten times. CDR3 sequence reads: CASSLLGDPDTQYF. Written as DNA, the CDR3 is TGTGCCAGCAGCTTGTTGGGGGACCCAGATACGCAGTATTTT. The V and J genes are TRBV5-4 and TRBJ2-3; the D call may be TRBD1 or TRBD2 (5 bases each). The CDR3 is 14 residues long. Germline V gene data show CDR1 as SGHNT and CDR2 as YYREEE (reference sequence). V lost 1 base to trimming and J lost 4 bases, with 10 bases between them.

Turning to this clone: Germline is not matched at one junction end, which may reflect a read error. The chain has TRBV20-1 and TRBJ2-7; 15 bases are shared with TRBD2. Looked up from germline, CDR1 is DFQATT and CDR2 is SNEGSKA (reference sequence). The CDR3 has 15 amino acids. CDR3 in amino acids: CSASGTSGRCYDQYF. DNA for the CDR3: TGCAGTGCTAGTGGGACTAGCGGGAGGTGCTACGATCAGTACTTC.

The V and J genes are TRBV6-1 and TRBJ1-2; no clear D gene. V was trimmed by 5 bases and J by 4 bases, leaving 17 bases between them. The CDR3 is 15 residues long. CDR1 is MNHNS, CDR2 SASEGT, per germline. This chain's CDR3 is CASSSVGGNSYGYTF. DNA for the CDR3: TGTGCCAGCAGTTCTGTCGGCGGCAATTCCTATGGCTACACCTTC.

The chain recombines TRBV5-1 with TRBJ2-7; D remains unclear. Between the trimmed V and J ends, which lost 6 bases and 2 bases, there was a span of 15 bases. Germline loops: CDR1 SGHRS, CDR2 YFSETQ. The CDR3 is 14 amino acids. CDR3 loop: CASTLTSGTYEQYF. Written as DNA, the CDR3 is TGCGCCAGCACCCTGACGTCTGGGACCTACGAGCAGTACTTC.

This clone is classed as medium-sized. The chain joins TRBV7-6 to TRBJ2-1; D is perhaps TRBD1 or TRBD2 (5 bases each). CDR1 SGHVS and CDR2 FNYEAQ come from the germline V gene. The CDR3 loop spans 13 amino acids. With 8 bases removed from V and 6 bases from J, the gap between germline ends came to 14 bases. The CDR3 DNA is TGTGCCAGCTCCCAAAGGGGAGTCAATGAGCAGTTCTTC. Translating it yields CASSQRGVNEQFF.

J is TRBJ2-2 and V is TRBV4-2; 9 positions match TRBD2. Germline values: CDR1 LGHNA, CDR2 YNFKEQ. The CDR3 covers 18 residues. The V gene end was trimmed by 0 bases and the J gene end by 5 bases; junction bases not matched to a gene: 10. The CDR3: CASSQDRRAGGGTGELFF. CDR3 nucleotide sequence: TGTGCCAGCAGCCAAGATCGTAGAGCGGGAGGCGGGACCGGGGAGCTGTTTTTT.

This rearrangement joins TRBV20-1 to TRBJ2-1, with 8 bases lining up with TRBD1. J lost 3 bases, V lost 4 bases, and 5 bases had no gene match. Germline V gene data show CDR1 as DFQATT and CDR2 as SNEGSKA (reference sequence). The CDR3 is 14 amino acids. The CDR3 here is CSAKDREVYNEQFF. In DNA, the CDR3 is TGCAGTGCTAAGGACAGGGAGGTCTACAATGAGCAGTTCTTC.

A few counts support this clone. The V gene is TRBV20-1, the J gene TRBJ2-1; a possible D gene is TRBD2 (5 bases). Germline lookup yields CDR1 DFQATT and CDR2 SNEGSKA (reference sequence). V gave up 3 bases and J gave up 4 bases, with 13 bases separating them. This CDR3 contains 14 residues. The CDR3 loop is CSARDFTTYNEQFF. CDR3 nucleotide sequence: TGCAGTGCTAGGGACTTTACCACTTACAATGAGCAGTTCTTC.

This clone has at least ten counts. A read error is possible here, since a much larger clone lies one base away. The CDR3 carries no conserved terminal phenylalanine or tryptophan, so it likely arises from a read error. It is unclear where the CDR3 begins or ends on the DNA, so no DNA is shown, and the CDR3 is as TCRdb lists it. Additional DNA sequences in this sample encode the identical CDR3. The CDR3 is CASTVLAQAWG. V is TRBV10-1 and J is TRBJ2-7; the D call TRBD1 from the table was never checked on the DNA. Inclusive of both ends, the CDR3 amounts to 11 amino acids. Germline V gene lookup returns CDR1 WNHNN and CDR2 SYGVQD (reference sequence).

This chain uses TRBV28 with TRBJ1-2, with TRBD1 as a possible D gene (6 bases). Germline-derived CDR1 and CDR2 are MDHEN and SYDVKM. V lost 5 bases to trimming and J lost 4 bases, with 20 bases between them. The CDR3 runs 16 residues. CDR3 sequence: CASSPSRWGLSYGYTF. The CDR3 coding sequence is TGTGCCAGCAGTCCGTCGCGGTGGGGGCTTTCCTATGGCTACACCTTC.

This clone was detected only a few times. The chain is built from TRBV6-1 and TRBJ2-7, with 7 positions matching TRBD1. The germline CDR1 and CDR2 sequences are MNHNS and SASEGT. The CDR3 totals 15 residues. V lost 11 bases to trimming and J lost 6 bases; unmatched junction nucleotides: 19. The CDR3 spells CAVKGQAEGEVEQYF. CDR3 DNA: TGTGCCGTCAAAGGACAGGCCGAAGGTGAGGTCGAGCAGTACTTC.

The CDR3 bases are TGTGCCAGCAGTTCGGACAGGGGGCTTCGGGAGACCCAGTACTTC. Protein product: CASSSDRGLRETQYF. The rearrangement links TRBV28 to TRBJ2-5; 11 bases align to TRBD1. CDR3 length: 15 residues. Germline CDR1 reads MDHEN; CDR2 reads SYDVKM. V gave up 4 bases and J gave up 5 bases; unmatched junction bases: 6.